This TCR beta chain was recorded in a study of blood T cell repertoires in COVID-19. As for the study in general: Samples taken during acute and convalescent COVID-19 were collected in the United States, Italy and Spain. In each case, the material was cDNA or gDNA derived from T cells, B-cell-depleted T cells, or PBMCs.

In the original workflow: From reference gene primer amplification, estimates of nucleated cell counts were derived. Clones were sequenced by immunoSEQ multiplex PCR, and TCRdb holds only the in-frame ones, with some missing. V and J calls and clone size are copied from that table; D and trimming were computed from the DNA. Of approximately 330,000 clones listed, about nine tenths are singletons. Enrolment of Seattle patients took place during active infection, and they were followed longitudinally. V gave up 6 bases and J gave up 5 bases, with 16 bases separating them. Germline V lookup: CDR1 SQVTM, CDR2 ANQGSEA. The CDR3 extends over 13 amino acids.

The sequencing input was peripheral blood. The chain is built from TRBV29-1 and TRBJ1-1; D perhaps matches TRBD1 (6 bases). This TCR came from a man under 40 with COVID-19, enrolled during active disease. The CDR3 DNA is TGCAGCGTCGGAAGGACAGCGTCAACTGAAGCTTTCTTT. Its protein product is CSVGRTASTEAFF. Based on the CDR3 plus reference TRBV29-1 and TRBJ1-1, the full variable domain is SAVISQKPSRDICQRGTSLTIQCQVDSQVTMMFWYRQQPGQSLTLIATANQGSEATYESGFVIDKFPISRPNLTFSTLTVSNMSPEDSSIYLCSVGRTASTEAFFGQGTRLTVV.